This TCR beta chain emerged from a study of OX40 agonist ivuxolimab in advanced cancers. Looking at the study overall: The patients received ivuxolimab by intravenous route every 2 weeks at 0.01 to 10 mg/kg. It was permissible to have had prior anti-PD-1, anti-PD-L1 or anti-CTLA-4 therapy, and around 40% had some. Findings and caveats of the study: The specificity for antigen of the expanded peripheral T cells was not determined. Both CD4+ and CD8+ T cell populations in blood had undergone clonal expansion by week 6 at 0.1 to 3.0 mg/kg.

Details on this clone: Its target is not known.

Per the germline V gene, CDR1 is LGHNA and CDR2 is YSLEER. V gave up 5 bases and J gave up 5 bases; unmatched junction bases: 11. CDR3 length equals 15 residues. Method: immunoSEQ multiplex PCR; TCRdb's copy keeps in-frame clones and lacks some. In the table there are some 35,000 clones, approximately 82% of which are singletons. The clonotype was recovered from an adult with an advanced solid tumor such as melanoma, head and neck, liver or kidney cancer. The chain combines TRBV4-3 with TRBJ2-5; 7 nucleotides line up with TRBD2. The sample in question was CD4+ or CD8+ T cells sorted from blood, obtained in a trial of the OX40 agonist ivuxolimab. CDR3 DNA: TGCGCCAGCAGCTTTAGCTGGGGGGAGGGGGAGACCCAGTACTTC. The encoded protein is CASSFSWGEGETQYF.